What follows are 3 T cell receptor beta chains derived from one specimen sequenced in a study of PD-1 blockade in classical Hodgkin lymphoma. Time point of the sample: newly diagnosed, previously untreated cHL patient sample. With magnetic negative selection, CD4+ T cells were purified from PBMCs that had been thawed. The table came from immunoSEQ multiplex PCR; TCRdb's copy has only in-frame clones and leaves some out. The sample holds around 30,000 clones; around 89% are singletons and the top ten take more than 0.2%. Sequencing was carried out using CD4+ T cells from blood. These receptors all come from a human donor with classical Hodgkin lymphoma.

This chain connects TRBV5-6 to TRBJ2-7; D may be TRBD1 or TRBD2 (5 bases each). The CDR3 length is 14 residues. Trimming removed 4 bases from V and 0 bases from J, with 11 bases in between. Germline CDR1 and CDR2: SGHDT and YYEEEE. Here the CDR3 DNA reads TGTGCCAGCAGCCTCGGGACGAGCTCCTACGAGCAGTACTTC. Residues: CASSLGTSSYEQYF.

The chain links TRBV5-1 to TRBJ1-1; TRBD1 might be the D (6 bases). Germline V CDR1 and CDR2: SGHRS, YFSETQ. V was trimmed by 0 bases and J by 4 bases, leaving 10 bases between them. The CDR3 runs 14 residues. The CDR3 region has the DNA TGCGCCAGCAGCTTGGGAGGGGGGCGCACTGAAGCTTTCTTT. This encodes CASSLGGGRTEAFF.

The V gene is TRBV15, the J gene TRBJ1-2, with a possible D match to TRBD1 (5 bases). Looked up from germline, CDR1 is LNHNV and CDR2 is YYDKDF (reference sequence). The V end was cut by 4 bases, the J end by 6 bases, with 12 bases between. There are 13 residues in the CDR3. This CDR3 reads CATSTAWGDGYTF. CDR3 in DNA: TGTGCCACCAGCACCGCCTGGGGGGATGGCTACACCTTC.